This TCR beta chain appears in the sequencing data of a study of persistence of HIV-infected CD4 T cells. This nonspecific control used anti-CD3/anti-CD28 bead stimulation of CD4+ T cells. CD4+ T cells upregulating both CD40 ligand and CD69 were sorted as responding cells. PBMCs were depleted of CD8+ T cells before stimulation. Sequencing used immunoSEQ version 4 in survey mode. Only in-frame clones appear in the TCRdb table, and some are missing; sequencing was by immunoSEQ multiplex PCR. The table shows roughly 43,000 clones, with approximately 90% occurring only once. Note on this clone: The antigen is undetermined.

Trimming cost V 6 bases and J 4 bases, with 11 bases left between them. CDR1 and CDR2 from the germline V gene are SNHLY and FYNNEI. CDR3 length: 13 residues. This TCR derives from an adult man with HIV who was CMV-seropositive. The chain is built from TRBV2 and TRBJ2-3; D is perhaps TRBD2 (5 bases). The sample was CD4+ T cells sorted from PBMCs after roughly 17-hour stimulation, taken from a patient who received antiretroviral therapy. CDR3 in DNA: TGTGCCAGCAGCCTCACTAGTCCAGATACGCAGTATTTT. Amino acids: CASSLTSPDTQYF.